This T cell receptor (beta chain) was sequenced in a study of a mutant IDH1 vaccine in newly diagnosed glioma. Turning to the study itself: Averaging approximately 40 years of age, treated patients were around 60% male and approximately 40% female. Before enrollment, patients got radiotherapy alone, temozolomide alone, or mostly the combination. Findings of the study overall: Among patients, approximately 93% showed immune responses induced by the vaccine. Shifts in the top peripheral T cell clonotypes seemed unrelated to pseudoprogression.

A note on this clone: What it recognizes is unknown.

Described time point: baseline, week 1 (first vaccination visit). Treatment of the sample: pre-vaccination baseline after standard-of-care therapy. Per the germline V gene, CDR1 is MNHNY and CDR2 is SVGAGI (reference sequence). Between the trimmed V and J ends, which lost 6 bases and 4 bases, there was a span of 7 bases. This CDR3 region has 12 residues. Produced via immunoSEQ multiplex PCR; TCRdb's table is partial and in-frame only. The table records 12,000 to 15,000 clones, 80% to 90% of them present only once. The V and J genes are TRBV6-6 and TRBJ1-3, with unresolved D. This specimen consisted of PBMCs, obtained from a glioma patient treated with radiotherapy, temozolomide or both. The TCR was taken from a woman in her 40s with glioma. Some clones in this sample may be carry-over from other donors' samples. This CDR3 is CASRSIGNTIYF. For the CDR3, the DNA is TGTGCCAGCAGGTCTATCGGAAACACCATATATTTT.